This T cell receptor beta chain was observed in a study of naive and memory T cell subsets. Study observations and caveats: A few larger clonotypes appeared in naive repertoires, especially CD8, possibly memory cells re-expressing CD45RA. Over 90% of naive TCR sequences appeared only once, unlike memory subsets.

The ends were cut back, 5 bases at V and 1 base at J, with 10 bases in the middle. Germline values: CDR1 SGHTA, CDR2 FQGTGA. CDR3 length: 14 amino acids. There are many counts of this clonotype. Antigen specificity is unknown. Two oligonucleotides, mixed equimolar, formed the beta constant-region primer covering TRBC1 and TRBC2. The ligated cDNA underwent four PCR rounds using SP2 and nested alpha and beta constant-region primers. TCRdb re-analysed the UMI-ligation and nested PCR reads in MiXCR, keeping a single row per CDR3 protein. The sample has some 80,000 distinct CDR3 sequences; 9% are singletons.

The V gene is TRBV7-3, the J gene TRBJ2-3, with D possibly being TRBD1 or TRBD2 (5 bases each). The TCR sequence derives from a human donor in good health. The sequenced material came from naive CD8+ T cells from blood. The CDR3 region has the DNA TGTGCCAGCAGCCCCCTGGGGGGCACAGATACGCAGTATTTT. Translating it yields CASSPLGGTDTQYF.